This T cell receptor (beta chain) appears in the sequencing data of a study of T cell changes during pregnancy in multiple sclerosis. Clones were sequenced by immunoSEQ multiplex PCR, and TCRdb holds only the in-frame ones, with some missing. The sample includes 85,000 to 100,000 clones, around 92% seen only once; the top ten take about 2.6%. From germline, CDR1 is MGHDK and CDR2 SYGVNS. The CDR3 length is 13 residues. Germline trimming cut 4 bases from V and 7 bases from J; bases unmatched to any gene: 4. This specimen was peripheral blood, taken in the first trimester of pregnancy. This chain links TRBV25-1 with TRBJ2-5; TRBD2 aligns across 9 bases. This clonotype originated in a female donor with multiple sclerosis, enrolled in a pregnancy study. The CDR3 protein is CASSGGRAGTQYF. The CDR3 nucleotides are TGTGCCAGCAGTGGCGGGAGGGCCGGGACCCAGTACTTC.